The 4 T cell receptor beta chains listed next were all sequenced from one sample in a study of control samples from healthy donors and cancer patients (TCRdb year 2020). Libraries were made using the immunoSEQ multiplex PCR assay. TCRdb carries this immuneACCESS record with in-frame sequences only. Its versions omit some clonotypes, under half of them owing to an unresolved V gene in the studies checked, with the rest unexplained. This sample is represented by some 130,000 clones; roughly 90% of them were singletons. Together, the top ten hold less than 2.5% of the sample. Sequencing used blood. The source of these receptors is a woman aged 45-59 years in good health.

This clone has more than one count but fewer than ten. This chain links TRBV4-1 with TRBJ1-5, with 10 positions matching TRBD1. Germline CDR1 MGHRA, CDR2 YSYEKL. This CDR3 is built from 18 residues. V lost 1 base to trimming and J lost 8 bases; unmatched junction nucleotides: 14. The CDR3 nucleotides read TGCGCCAGCAGCCAAGGGACAGGGGGTCAGCCCCATTTGAAGCCCCAGCATTTT. This sequence encodes CASSQGTGGQPHLKPQHF.

The CDR3 region is CAWAGGSNQPQHF. The CDR3 nucleotides are TGTGCCTGGGCAGGGGGCAGCAATCAGCCCCAGCATTTT. The V and J genes are TRBV30 and TRBJ1-5; 8 bases agree with TRBD1. Germline CDR1 GTSNPN, CDR2 SVGIG (reference sequence). The CDR3 is 13 amino acids. V shed 5 bases and J 1 base; nucleotides not matched to a gene: 1. The variable domain in full, with the rest retrieved from reference TRBV30 and TRBJ1-5, is SQTIHQWPATLVQPVGSPLSLECTVEGTSNPNLYWYRQAAGRGLQLLFYSVGIGQISSEVPQNLSASRPQDRQFILSSKKLLLSDSGFYLCAWAGGSNQPQHFGDGTRLSIL.

The chain has TRBV5-1 and TRBJ1-2; possible D gene TRBD1, 5 bases. The V end was cut by 0 bases, the J end by 5 bases, with 11 bases between. CDR3 length: 14 residues. Germline V gene lookup returns CDR1 SGHRS and CDR2 YFSETQ. This CDR3 reads CASSLENRLYGYTF. The CDR3 region has the DNA TGCGCCAGCAGCTTGGAGAACAGGCTTTATGGCTACACCTTC.

This sequence joins TRBV11-2 and TRBJ2-3; D unclear. Between the trimmed V and J ends, which lost 3 bases and 4 bases, there was a span of 11 bases. This CDR3 comprises 14 residues. The germline gives CDR1 SGHAT, CDR2 FQNNGV. CDR3 protein: CASSFGSGSDTQYF. The DNA for the CDR3 is TGTGCCAGCAGCTTTGGCTCTGGCTCAGATACGCAGTATTTT.